The rows below give T cell receptor beta chains drawn from one sample of a study of blood T cell repertoires in COVID-19. Some clones are missing from TCRdb's copy, which holds only in-frame ones; the method was immunoSEQ multiplex PCR. Of 150,000 to 200,000 clones listed, roughly 80% are singletons. Sequencing was done on a sample of PBMCs or T cells enriched from blood (not recorded which). The receptors shown here come from a man aged 45-65 years who had recovered from COVID-19. The CDR3 runs from the conserved cysteine through the conserved F or W. Fields, in order: J gene, clone size, V gene, D gene, CDR3 protein, CDR3 DNA. The D gene is left open where the match is weak. Clone size is given for some rows only: seen once, a few or many times, or a class if the clone is expanded.

J gene: TRBJ2-5
clone size: .
V gene: TRBV25-1
D gene: .
CDR3 protein: CASSLNRPVQETQYF
CDR3 DNA: TGTGCCAGCAGCCTCAACAGACCTGTCCAAGAGACCCAGTACTTC

J gene: TRBJ1-1
clone size: .
V gene: TRBV5-1
D gene: TRBD1
CDR3 protein: CASSPLTGQANAAFF
CDR3 DNA: TGCGCCAGCAGCCCACTCACGGGACAGGCTAATGCAGCTTTCTTT

J gene: TRBJ1-1
clone size: .
V gene: TRBV7-9
D gene: .
CDR3 protein: CASRAFQGYPEAFF
CDR3 DNA: TGTGCCAGCAGGGCGTTTCAGGGGTACCCTGAAGCTTTCTTT

J gene: TRBJ1-2
clone size: .
V gene: TRBV9
D gene: .
CDR3 protein: CASSVVTAPVNGYTF
CDR3 DNA: TGTGCCAGCAGCGTAGTGACTGCACCTGTAAATGGCTACACCTTC

J gene: TRBJ1-5
clone size: few
V gene: TRBV9
D gene: .
CDR3 protein: CASSVDGGGNQPQHF
CDR3 DNA: TGTGCCAGCAGCGTGGACGGGGGAGGCAATCAGCCCCAGCATTTT

J gene: TRBJ2-3
clone size: few
V gene: TRBV9
D gene: .
CDR3 protein: CASSVGSRKTDTQYF
CDR3 DNA: TGTGCCAGCAGCGTAGGGTCTAGGAAAACAGATACGCAGTATTTT

J gene: TRBJ1-5
clone size: .
V gene: TRBV7-9
D gene: .
CDR3 protein: CASSSEEGPQHF
CDR3 DNA: TGTGCCAGCAGCTCAGAAGAGGGGCCCCAGCATTTT

J gene: TRBJ1-1
clone size: .
V gene: TRBV28
D gene: .
CDR3 protein: CASKSGNRAEAFF
CDR3 DNA: TGTGCCAGCAAATCCGGCAACCGGGCTGAAGCTTTCTTT

J gene: TRBJ2-2
clone size: once
V gene: TRBV5-4
D gene: TRBD1
CDR3 protein: CASSLAGQGTGELFF
CDR3 DNA: TGTGCCAGCAGCCTGGCGGGACAGGGGACCGGGGAGCTGTTTTTT

J gene: TRBJ1-1
clone size: .
V gene: TRBV6-2/TRBV6-3
D gene: .
CDR3 protein: CASSLSPRGTEAFF
CDR3 DNA: TGTGCCAGCAGTTTATCGCCTCGGGGCACTGAAGCTTTCTTT

J gene: TRBJ2-2
clone size: .
V gene: TRBV9
D gene: .
CDR3 protein: CASSPPLVTGELFF
CDR3 DNA: TGTGCCAGCAGCCCCCCCCTCGTCACCGGGGAGCTGTTTTTT

J gene: TRBJ2-1
clone size: .
V gene: TRBV28
D gene: TRBD1
CDR3 protein: CASSSLPGAQGAGDEQFF
CDR3 DNA: TGTGCCAGCAGTTCCTTACCCGGGGCGCAGGGGGCGGGCGATGAGCAGTTCTTC

J gene: TRBJ2-1
clone size: once
V gene: TRBV5-1
D gene: TRBD2
CDR3 protein: CASSLGTSGGWFF
CDR3 DNA: TGCGCCAGCAGCTTGGGGACTAGCGGGGGGTGGTTCTTC

J gene: TRBJ2-5
clone size: .
V gene: TRBV5-6
D gene: .
CDR3 protein: CASSLGHYQETQYF
CDR3 DNA: TGTGCCAGCAGCTTGGGACATTACCAAGAGACCCAGTACTTC

J gene: TRBJ2-1
clone size: .
V gene: TRBV24-1
D gene: .
CDR3 protein: CATSDPQVNEQFF
CDR3 DNA: TGTGCCACCAGTGATCCACAGGTAAATGAGCAGTTCTTC

J gene: TRBJ1-4
clone size: .
V gene: TRBV5-1
D gene: .
CDR3 protein: CASSLGRNEKLFF
CDR3 DNA: TGCGCCAGCAGCTTGGGTAGAAATGAAAAACTGTTTTTT

J gene: TRBJ2-7
clone size: .
V gene: TRBV11-2
D gene: TRBD2
CDR3 protein: CASSPHPFSGGYEQYF
CDR3 DNA: TGTGCCAGCAGCCCCCACCCCTTCAGCGGGGGATACGAGCAGTACTTC

J gene: TRBJ1-2
clone size: few
V gene: TRBV5-1
D gene: .
CDR3 protein: CASSVAGTEGGYTF
CDR3 DNA: TGCGCCAGCAGCGTTGCCGGGACTGAAGGTGGCTACACCTTC

J gene: TRBJ1-4
clone size: .
V gene: TRBV11-1
D gene: TRBD1
CDR3 protein: CASSLTGATNEKLFF
CDR3 DNA: TGTGCCAGCAGCTTGACAGGGGCAACTAATGAAAAACTGTTTTTT

J gene: TRBJ1-1
clone size: .
V gene: TRBV6-5
D gene: .
CDR3 protein: CASSSPGSNTEAFF
CDR3 DNA: TGTGCCAGCAGTTCCCCGGGGTCGAACACTGAAGCTTTCTTT

J gene: TRBJ1-1
clone size: few
V gene: TRBV5-1
D gene: TRBD1
CDR3 protein: CASSGRTGVSNEAFF
CDR3 DNA: TGCGCCAGCAGCGGAAGGACAGGTGTCTCTAATGAAGCTTTCTTT

J gene: TRBJ2-2
clone size: .
V gene: TRBV7-2
D gene: TRBD2
CDR3 protein: CASSLVSGSGGELFF
CDR3 DNA: TGTGCCAGCAGCTTAGTTAGCGGGAGTGGCGGGGAGCTGTTTTTT

J gene: TRBJ1-1
clone size: few
V gene: TRBV7-2
D gene: TRBD1
CDR3 protein: CASSLGQGNTEAFF
CDR3 DNA: TGTGCCAGCAGCTTAGGACAGGGGAACACTGAAGCTTTCTTT

J gene: TRBJ2-5
clone size: .
V gene: TRBV13
D gene: .
CDR3 protein: CASSLGSGTRVTQYF
CDR3 DNA: TGTGCCAGCAGCTTAGGCAGTGGAACCCGGGTGACCCAGTACTTC

J gene: TRBJ1-1
clone size: .
V gene: TRBV12-3/TRBV12-4
D gene: .
CDR3 protein: CASTLGLSGEAFF
CDR3 DNA: TGTGCCAGCACCCTCGGGTTGAGTGGTGAAGCTTTCTTT

J gene: TRBJ1-3
clone size: .
V gene: TRBV4-1
D gene: .
CDR3 protein: CASSQGVDTHSGNTIYF
CDR3 DNA: TGCGCCAGCAGCCAAGGTGTAGACACGCACTCTGGAAACACCATATATTTT

J gene: TRBJ1-2
clone size: .
V gene: TRBV6-1
D gene: TRBD1
CDR3 protein: CASSEIGTVYAGKYGYTF
CDR3 DNA: TGTGCCAGCAGTGAAATCGGGACAGTATACGCAGGGAAATATGGCTACACCTTC